The text below deals with one T cell receptor beta chain. Its specificity is unknown. In the same sample, other DNA sequences code for this CDR3. The data originate from a study of cytomegalovirus exposure and HLA in healthy donors. Regarding the study as a whole: Equally common other TCR beta chains were less clonally expanded than HLA-associated ones, a later analysis found.

The CDR3 sequence is 15 residues long. V was clipped by 0 bases and J by 1 base, with 7 bases between them. CDR1 GTSNPN and CDR2 SVGIG come from the germline V gene (reference sequence). The donors (healthy individuals) were bone marrow donors. With 60 Vbeta and 13 Jbeta primers, the PCR was carried out. The assay was immunoSEQ multiplex PCR, and TCRdb's table has in-frame clones only and misses some. The sample holds fewer than 120,000 clones, approximately 82% seen once. This clonotype was sampled from a man aged 30-40 years in good health and CMV-seropositive. V and J are TRBV30 and TRBJ2-6; D uncertain. The sequenced sample was PBMCs. CDR3: CAWSVQSSGANVLTF. The CDR3 DNA is TGTGCCTGGAGTGTACAGTCATCTGGGGCCAACGTCCTGACTTTC.